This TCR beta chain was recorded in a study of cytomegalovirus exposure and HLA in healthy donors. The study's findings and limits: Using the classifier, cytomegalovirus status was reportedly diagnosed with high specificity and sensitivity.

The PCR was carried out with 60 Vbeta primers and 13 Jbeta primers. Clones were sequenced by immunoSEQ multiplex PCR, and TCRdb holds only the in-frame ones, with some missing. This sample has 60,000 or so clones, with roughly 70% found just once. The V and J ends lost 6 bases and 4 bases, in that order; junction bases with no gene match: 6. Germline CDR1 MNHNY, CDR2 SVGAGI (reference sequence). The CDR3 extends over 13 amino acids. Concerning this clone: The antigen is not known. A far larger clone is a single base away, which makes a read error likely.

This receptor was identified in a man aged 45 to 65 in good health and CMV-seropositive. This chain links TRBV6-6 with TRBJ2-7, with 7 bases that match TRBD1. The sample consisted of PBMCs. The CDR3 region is CASSPTGPYEQYF. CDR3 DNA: TGTGCCAGCAGCCCGACAGGGCCGTACGAGCAGTACTTC.